This TCR beta chain stems from a study of OX40 agonist ivuxolimab in advanced cancers. Sequencing was performed with immunoSEQ multiplex PCR; in TCRdb, only in-frame clones are kept and a portion is missing. Altogether about 68,000 clones are present, approximately 83% being singletons, with the ten largest covering 1.4%. The V gene end was trimmed by 3 bases and the J gene end by 4 bases; junction bases not matched to a gene: 14. This CDR3 contains 17 residues. Germline CDR1 is PRHDT and CDR2 is FYEKMQ (reference sequence). A word on this clone: Other DNA sequences in this sample translate to the same CDR3.

The sequencing here drew on CD4+ or CD8+ T cells sorted from blood, taken in a trial of the OX40 agonist ivuxolimab. This clonotype was sampled from an adult with an advanced solid tumor such as melanoma, head and neck, liver or kidney cancer. The chain recombines TRBV13 with TRBJ1-2; 7 bases map to TRBD1. CDR3 residues: CASSFDRDFSAIYGYTF. Written as DNA, the CDR3 is TGTGCCAGCAGCTTCGACAGGGATTTCTCTGCGATCTATGGCTACACCTTC. The complete variable domain, with remaining parts taken from reference TRBV13 and TRBJ1-2, reads AAGVIQSPRHLIKEKRETATLKCYPIPRHDTVYWYQQGPGQDPQFLISFYEKMQSDKGSIPDRFSAQQFSDYHSELNMSSLELGDSALYFCASSFDRDFSAIYGYTFGSGTRLTVV.